These 24 T cell receptor beta chains were all obtained from the same sample, sequenced in a study of blood T cell repertoires in COVID-19. Produced via immunoSEQ multiplex PCR; TCRdb's table is partial and in-frame only. Of approximately 210,000 clones in the sample, around 84% were seen once. Sequencing was carried out using peripheral blood. These receptors were taken from a human donor in a cohort sampled during active COVID-19.

The CDR3 loop reads CASSLGRGDGYTF. DNA for the CDR3: TGTGCCAGCAGCTTAGGCAGGGGCGATGGCTACACCTTC. The gene calls are TRBV7-2 and TRBJ1-2; TRBD1 might be the D (6 bases). V shed 1 base and J shed 6 bases, with 9 bases lying between them. There are 13 residues in the CDR3. Germline loops: CDR1 SGHTA, CDR2 FQGNSA.

This chain uses TRBV10-3 with TRBJ2-3, with a weak D call TRBD2 (6 bases). The V gene's germline CDR1 is ENHRY and CDR2 SYGVKD. With 0 bases removed from V and 3 bases from J, the gap between germline ends came to 7 bases. The CDR3 length is 14 residues. The CDR3: CAISESGGTDTQYF. CDR3 coding DNA: TGTGCCATCAGTGAGTCTGGGGGGACAGATACGCAGTATTTT.

The chain couples TRBV18 to TRBJ2-7; D is possibly TRBD1 (6 bases). V gave up 8 bases and J gave up 3 bases, with 14 bases separating them. Germline V gene data show CDR1 as KGHSH and CDR2 as LQKENI. The CDR3 is 13 amino acids. The CDR3 is CASRRQADYEQYV. In DNA, the CDR3 is TGTGCCAGCCGTAGACAGGCGGACTACGAGCAGTACGTC.

The V and J genes are TRBV6-5 and TRBJ1-1, with 9 bases that match TRBD1. CDR3 size: 15 residues. With 10 bases clipped from V and 1 base from J, the junction kept 10 bases outside the gene matches. Germline values: CDR1 MNHEY, CDR2 SVGAGI. CDR3 sequence (DNA): TGTGCCACCCAAACAGGGGGCGCTTGGAACACTGAAGCTTTCTTT. Its protein product is CATQTGGAWNTEAFF.

The chain carries TRBV7-2 and TRBJ1-1; D is ambiguous. Germline V gives CDR1 SGHTA, CDR2 FQGNSA. This CDR3 has 14 residues. Trimming took 7 bases from V and 0 from J, leaving 12 bases between them. CDR3 nucleotide sequence: TGTGCCAGCATCCCCCTGAGGGTGAACACTGAAGCTTTCTTT. Encoded protein: CASIPLRVNTEAFF.

This chain uses TRBV20-1 with TRBJ2-6; D may be TRBD1 (6 bases). CDR1 and CDR2 from the germline V gene are DFQATT and SNEGSKA (reference sequence). V lost 3 bases, J lost 2 bases, and 11 bases lay in between. This CDR3 spans 15 amino acids. DNA of the CDR3: TGCAGTGCTAGTTTGACAGGCCCTGGGGCCAACGTCCTGACTTTC. Residues: CSASLTGPGANVLTF.

The chain joins TRBV5-1 to TRBJ1-1; D is perhaps TRBD1 (5 bases). The CDR3 covers 14 residues. Deletions cut 6 bases from V and 1 base from J, with 13 bases between. Germline lookup yields CDR1 SGHRS and CDR2 YFSETQ. For the CDR3, the DNA is TGCGCCAGCAACCCAGGGTTAGAGAACACTGAAGCTTTCTTT. Translated, it gives CASNPGLENTEAFF.

This clone was seen a handful of times. The chain employs TRBV9 and TRBJ1-3; 9 bases align to TRBD1. This CDR3 is built from 16 residues. Germline V gene sequence: CDR1 SGDLS, CDR2 YYNGEE. The V segment lost 0 bases and the J segment 3 bases; nucleotides outside the gene matches: 4. DNA of the CDR3: TGTGCCAGCAGCGTAGGAACAGGGGGCGTTGGAAACACCATATATTTT. This encodes CASSVGTGGVGNTIYF.

This clone was found a few times. Germline is not matched at one junction end, which may reflect a read error. The chain employs TRBV20-1 and TRBJ2-7; 7 nucleotides align to TRBD1. Germline lookup yields CDR1 DFQATT and CDR2 SNEGSKA (reference sequence). The CDR3 is 11 amino acids. CDR3 region: CSATTGVLLGF. CDR3 nucleotide sequence: TGCAGTGCGACAACAGGGGTCCTACTTGGGTTC.

The J gene is TRBJ1-2, the V gene TRBV21-1; the DNA was not used to check the table's D call, TRBD1. TRBV21-1 is assigned pseudogene status. The CDR3 totals 18 residues. The CDR3 here is CASSKVDSTGPCNYGYTF. CDR3 in DNA: TGTGCCAGCAGCAAAGTGGACAGCACAGGACCCTGCAACTATGGCTACACCTTC.

This rearrangement joins TRBV19 to TRBJ2-1; 9 bases fit TRBD1. The CDR3 is 16 amino acids. In germline, CDR1 is LNHDA, CDR2 SQIVND (reference sequence). V trimming: 8 bases; J trimming: 12 bases; junction bases outside the gene matches: 20. The CDR3 sequence is CASLDRGGRDPSRQFF. CDR3 DNA sequence: TGTGCCAGTTTGGACAGGGGTGGAAGGGACCCCTCCCGGCAGTTCTTC.

This chain links TRBV15 with TRBJ2-7, with D perhaps TRBD1 (6 bases). V dropped 5 bases and J dropped 0 bases, with 11 bases sitting between them. This CDR3 comprises 14 residues. CDR1 is LNHNV, CDR2 YYDKDF, per germline (reference sequence). CDR3 nucleotide sequence: TGTGCCACCAGCGCCGTAGGGGGCTCCTACGAGCAGTACTTC. Translation: CATSAVGGSYEQYF.

The chain employs TRBV18 and TRBJ1-6; D remains ambiguous. The germline CDR1 and CDR2 sequences are KGHSH and LQKENI. CDR3 length: 14 residues. V lost 3 bases and J lost 7, with 10 bases in between. The DNA for the CDR3 is TGTGCCAGCTCACCCGAGGCGGGCAATTCACCCCTCCACTTT. It translates to CASSPEAGNSPLHF.

CDR3 region: CASSLGQGRQYV. The CDR3, as DNA: TGCGCCAGCAGCTTAGGACAGGGTCGGCAGTACGTC. The chain is built from TRBV5-1 and TRBJ2-7, with 8 bases identical to TRBD1. With V trimmed by 2 bases and J by 9 bases, 4 bases remained unmatched. Looked up from germline, CDR1 is SGHRS and CDR2 is YFSETQ. The CDR3 sequence is 12 residues long.

V is TRBV11-2 and J is TRBJ2-7, with 8 bases that match TRBD1. Germline V gene sequence: CDR1 SGHAT, CDR2 FQNNGV. The CDR3 sequence is 15 residues long. V gave up 1 base and J gave up 2 bases; unmatched junction bases: 4. The CDR3, as DNA: TGTGCCAGCAGCTTAGGGACAGGGCTAACCTACGAGCAGTACTTC. The encoded protein is CASSLGTGLTYEQYF.

The chain is built from TRBV15 and TRBJ2-7; 8 bases match TRBD2. CDR1 is LNHNV and CDR2 is YYDKDF in the germline V gene (reference sequence). Losses at the gene ends were 4 bases for V and 2 bases for J; bases not matched to a gene: 7. The CDR3 consists of 15 residues. The CDR3 sequence is CATSISGNLAYEQYV. As DNA, the CDR3 is TGTGCCACCAGCATTAGCGGGAACCTAGCCTACGAGCAGTACGTC.

The V gene is TRBV9, the J gene TRBJ2-3; tentatively, D is TRBD2 (6 bases). CDR1 SGDLS and CDR2 YYNGEE come from the germline V gene. Trimming shortened V by 6 bases and J by 5 bases, and 19 bases separated the two germline ends. The CDR3 loop spans 15 amino acids. CDR3 in amino acids: CASTPTGGNIDTQYF. The CDR3, as DNA: TGTGCCAGCACCCCTACGGGCGGGAACATAGATACGCAGTATTTT.

This chain uses TRBV3-1 (or the pseudogene TRBV3-2) with TRBJ1-4; no firm D call. This CDR3 spans 14 amino acids. Trimming pared 4 bases from V and 12 bases from J, leaving 18 bases between. CDR1 and CDR2 from the germline V gene are LGHDT and YNNKEL (reference sequence). The CDR3 DNA follows: TGTGCCAGCAGCCCGGGGAGTAGGCAGCAGCAACTGTTTTTT. Translating gives CASSPGSRQQQLFF.

The count of this clone is one. The chain links TRBV18 to TRBJ2-7; 8 nucleotides line up with TRBD1. Per germline, CDR1 KGHSH and CDR2 LQKENI. The CDR3 is made up of 15 amino acids. Trimming at V came to 3 bases and at J to 4 bases, leaving 8 bases not matched to a gene. The CDR3 is CASSPQGAQPYEQYF. CDR3 DNA: TGTGCCAGCTCACCTCAGGGGGCCCAACCTTACGAGCAGTACTTC.

The V gene is TRBV24-1, the J gene TRBJ2-3; 10 bases fit TRBD1. The ends lost 5 bases at V and 4 bases at J; junction bases unmatched: 5. The germline V gene has CDR1 KGHDR and CDR2 SFDVKD. There are 15 residues in the CDR3. The CDR3 spells CATSVGGQGSDTQYF. CDR3 coding DNA: TGTGCCACCAGTGTCGGGGGACAGGGGTCAGATACGCAGTATTTT.

The gene calls are TRBV28 and TRBJ1-2, with 9 bases aligning to TRBD1. Germline trimming cut 6 bases from V and 1 base from J; bases unmatched to any gene: 3. Germline CDR1 and CDR2: MDHEN and SYDVKM. This CDR3 is built from 14 residues. CDR3 amino acids: CASRRTGDNYGYTF. The CDR3 DNA reads TGTGCCAGCAGACGGACAGGGGATAACTATGGCTACACCTTC.

The J gene is TRBJ2-2, the V gene TRBV10-3; D might be TRBD1 (6 bases). CDR3 length: 14 amino acids. Germline-derived CDR1 and CDR2 are ENHRY and SYGVKD. V was pared by 6 bases and J by 1 base, with 9 bases between. CDR3 coding DNA: TGTGCCATCAGCCAGGGACAGAACACCGGGGAGCTGTTTTTT. This translates into CAISQGQNTGELFF.

The V and J genes are TRBV9 and TRBJ2-1; 7 bases map to TRBD2. V dropped 0 bases and J dropped 4; count of bases not matched to a gene: 4. Germline V gene lookup returns CDR1 SGDLS and CDR2 YYNGEE. The CDR3 is 15 amino acids. This CDR3 reads CASSVVLAGYNEQFF. The CDR3, as DNA: TGTGCCAGCAGCGTAGTGTTAGCGGGTTACAATGAGCAGTTCTTC.

CDR3 amino acids: CASMRAAMNTEAFF. The CDR3 nucleotides read TGTGCCTCCATGAGGGCAGCAATGAACACTGAAGCTTTCTTT. The chain recombines TRBV7-9 with TRBJ1-1; D not certain. Trimming pared 11 bases from V and 0 bases from J, leaving 16 bases between. From germline, CDR1 is SEHNR and CDR2 FQNEAQ (reference sequence). The CDR3 has 14 residues.